This TCR beta chain was documented in a study of PD-L1 blockade in urothelial cancer. Across the whole study: Blood underwent analysis 3 weeks (second dose) and 6 weeks after treatment began.

As for time point: peripheral blood 6 weeks after treatment start. Patients were living with locally advanced or metastatic urothelial carcinoma. Sequenced by immunoSEQ multiplex PCR; TCRdb stores in-frame clones only, minus some. The sample has more than 35,000 clones, roughly 82% seen once. From germline, CDR1 is LNHDA and CDR2 SQIVND (reference sequence). The CDR3 contains 15 residues. Trimming stripped 5 bases from V and 2 bases from J, with 13 bases between. The sequence was obtained from a man aged 55 to 70 with urothelial cancer. The chain joins TRBV19 to TRBJ2-1; perhaps TRBD2 as D (5 bases). The specimen was PBMCs, collected around atezolizumab (anti-PD-L1) treatment. CDR3 region: CASSAQDFPYNEQFF. CDR3 nucleotide sequence: TGTGCCAGTAGTGCCCAGGACTTCCCCTACAATGAGCAGTTCTTC.